This T cell receptor (beta chain) was identified during a study of shared T cell receptors in the human thymus. Trimming at V came to 5 bases and at J to 1 base, leaving 16 bases not matched to a gene. Per germline, CDR1 MDHEN and CDR2 SYDVKM. The CDR3 loop spans 18 amino acids. Method: immunoSEQ multiplex PCR; TCRdb's copy keeps in-frame clones and lacks some. This sample carries about 660,000 clones, around 87% of them seen once, and the ten largest clones take under 0.01%. These same data were also listed under a study on human thymus T cells. That work adds: Thymus specimens were resections from corrective heart surgery.

The origin of this receptor is a boy in the first two years of life with a congenital heart defect. The rearrangement links TRBV28 to TRBJ2-5; 7 positions agree with TRBD1. Sample: thymocytes. CDR3 sequence (DNA): TGTGCCAGCAGTCGTATACCCCAGGGGGATAGTATCCAAGAGACCCAGTACTTC. Translation gives CASSRIPQGDSIQETQYF.